The 13 T cell receptor beta chains below were found in one sample sequenced in a study of T cells in Graves' hyperthyroidism and ophthalmopathy. RNA transcripts gave rise to amplified TCR beta CDR3 regions. Using the HTBI primer set, a first-round RT-PCR was run on the TCR CDR3. TCRdb passed the multiplex PCR reads through MiXCR, listing each CDR3 protein once. The sample lists some 440,000 distinct CDR3 sequences; less than 20% were seen once. Material: blood. All receptors come from a woman aged 18-29 years with Graves' hyperthyroidism.

The gene calls are TRBV6-1 and TRBJ2-3, with 7 bases fitting TRBD1. The V gene's germline CDR1 is MNHNS and CDR2 SASEGT. The trim removed 5 bases at V and 0 bases at J, leaving 5 bases unmatched. The CDR3 consists of 15 residues. CDR3 amino acids: CASSTLGGSTDTQYF. The CDR3 DNA reads as TGTGCCAGCAGTACGTTAGGGGGCAGCACAGATACGCAGTATTTT.

This clonotype came up many times. The chain carries TRBV7-2 and TRBJ1-2; unclear D gene. Looked up from germline, CDR1 is SGHTA and CDR2 is FQGNSA. V was pared by 2 bases and J by 4 bases, with 8 bases between. CDR3 length: 13 amino acids. In nucleotides, the CDR3 is TGTGCCAGCAGCTTATCGGGGTTCTATGGCTACACCTTC. As protein: CASSLSGFYGYTF.

As concerns this clonotype: This may come from a read error, since a much larger clone is one base off. The chain recombines TRBV20-1 with TRBJ1-6; 7 nucleotides align to TRBD1. V gave up 5 bases and J gave up 9 bases; unmatched junction bases: 10. This CDR3 has 14 residues. Per the germline V gene, CDR1 is DFQATT and CDR2 is SNEGSKA (reference sequence). The CDR3, as DNA: TGCAGTGCTGGGGCGACAGGGCCCTCTTCACCCCTCCACTTT. It codes for CSAGATGPSSPLHF.

This clonotype has at least ten counts. The chain joins TRBV28 to TRBJ2-3, with a tentative D call TRBD2 (5 bases). Germline V gene sequence: CDR1 MDHEN, CDR2 SYDVKM. The CDR3 sequence is 18 residues long. Trimming pared 5 bases from V and 3 bases from J, leaving 24 bases between. Here the CDR3 reads CASSDPDRRSMGTDTQYF. CDR3 bases: TGTGCCAGCAGTGACCCAGACCGGAGGTCCATGGGAACAGATACGCAGTATTTT.

The chain has TRBV5-6 and TRBJ2-3; no clear D gene. Germline V gives CDR1 SGHDT, CDR2 YYEEEE. The CDR3 consists of 12 residues. The V and J ends lost 4 bases and 4 bases respectively, with 7 bases between them. The CDR3 coding sequence is TGTGCCAGCAGCCCGGGCGCAGATACGCAGTATTTT. Its translation: CASSPGADTQYF.

This clonotype has a handful of counts. CDR3 sequence reads: CASSSAPGYTF. CDR3 bases: TGTGCCAGCAGCTCGGCCCCCGGCTACACCTTC. The genes are TRBV7-9 and TRBJ1-2; D ambiguous. In germline, CDR1 is SEHNR, CDR2 FQNEAQ (reference sequence). The CDR3 runs 11 residues. V was clipped by 4 bases and J by 8 bases, with 8 bases between them.

Comment on this clonotype: The missing conserved phenylalanine or tryptophan at the end of this CDR3 makes a read error likely. The chain employs TRBV6-5 and TRBJ1-1; possibly TRBD1 for D (6 bases). Germline loops: CDR1 MNHEY, CDR2 SVGAGI. This CDR3 region has 16 residues. The V and J ends lost 3 bases and 0 bases respectively, with 14 bases between them. CDR3 protein: CASSYRAGDLNTEAFL. DNA for the CDR3: TGTGCCAGCAGTTATCGGGCAGGGGATCTGAACACTGAAGCTTTCCTT.

This clonotype came up many times. This rearrangement joins TRBV20-1 to TRBJ2-7; no clear D. CDR3 length equals 12 residues. V lost 4 bases and J 2 bases, leaving 9 bases between the germline ends. Germline CDR1 is DFQATT and CDR2 is SNEGSKA (reference sequence). CDR3 amino acids: CSAIRAPYEQYF. The DNA of the CDR3 is TGCAGTGCTATACGGGCCCCCTACGAGCAGTACTTC.

The chain carries TRBV19 and TRBJ2-7; 9 bases agree with TRBD1. J gave up 4 bases and V 4 bases, and 8 bases lay outside the gene matches. The CDR3 extends over 15 amino acids. Germline CDR1 LNHDA, CDR2 SQIVND (reference sequence). This chain's CDR3 is CASSTFWTGVYEQYF. The CDR3 DNA follows: TGTGCCAGTAGTACCTTCTGGACAGGGGTTTACGAGCAGTACTTC.

This clonotype has a count of ten or more. The V gene is TRBV12-3 or TRBV12-4, the J gene TRBJ1-3, with D tentatively TRBD1 (5 bases). The CDR3 has 13 amino acids. V shed 10 bases and J shed 4 bases, with 14 bases lying between them. CDR3 sequence (DNA): TGTGCCACCGGTTCCGGGGGAGGAAACACCATATATTTT. Translated, it gives CATGSGGGNTIYF.

This clonotype was seen many times. The chain employs TRBV29-1 and TRBJ2-2, with TRBD1 matching 8 bases. This CDR3 comprises 16 residues. Germline lookup yields CDR1 SQVTM and CDR2 ANQGSEA. V shed 5 bases and J 6 bases; nucleotides not matched to a gene: 14. The CDR3: CSVNHPDRGKAGELFF. The CDR3 region has the DNA TGCAGCGTTAACCACCCCGACAGGGGAAAGGCCGGGGAGCTGTTTTTT.

This clonotype was seen many times. Mismatch with germline at one junction end may stem from a read error. The rearrangement joins TRBV20-1 to TRBJ1-1, with a possible D match to TRBD1 (5 bases). From germline, CDR1 is DFQATT and CDR2 SNEGSKA (reference sequence). The CDR3 is 16 residues long. CDR3: CSAREALNVEGRGAFF. CDR3 coding DNA: TGCAGTGCGAGAGAGGCCCTAAACGTCGAGGGGAGGGGAGCTTTCTTT.

This clonotype was observed many times. The chain joins TRBV18 to TRBJ1-1; weak D call: TRBD1 (5 bases). V was trimmed by 4 bases and J by 6 bases, leaving 12 bases between them. The length of the CDR3 is 13 residues. Germline V gene data show CDR1 as KGHSH and CDR2 as LQKENI. This chain's CDR3 is CASSRGKGPEAFF. The DNA for the CDR3 is TGTGCCAGCTCACGAGGAAAGGGGCCTGAAGCTTTCTTT.